This T cell receptor (beta chain) was observed in a study of blood T cell repertoires in COVID-19. V lost 6 bases, J lost 4 bases, and 0 bases stayed unmatched. Germline V gene data show CDR1 as SNHLY and CDR2 as FYNNEI. The CDR3 runs 13 residues. Generated by immunoSEQ multiplex PCR, the TCRdb table keeps only in-frame clones and is missing some. The sample holds just under 150,000 clones, over 80% seen once. The sample taken for sequencing was peripheral blood. The TCR originated in a man aged 50 to 59 who had recovered from COVID-19. The rearrangement links TRBV2 to TRBJ2-5; 12 nucleotides line up with TRBD2. The chain's CDR3 is CASRTSGGETQYF. Written as DNA, the CDR3 is TGTGCCAGCAGGACTAGCGGGGGAGAGACCCAGTACTTC.